This TCR beta chain stems from a study of PD-1 blockade in classical Hodgkin lymphoma. General observations from the study: As was reported, newly diagnosed patients showed lower baseline TCR diversity than healthy donors did. Exclusion was applied to patients who started nivolumab under 1 year after ASCT. It was CD4+ TCR diversity, not CD8+, that rose significantly by C4D1.

The CDR3 contains 16 residues. Germline V gene lookup returns CDR1 GTSNPN and CDR2 SVGIG (reference sequence). V was shortened by 4 bases and J by 0 bases, with 16 bases between the two germline ends. Every one of the patients relapsed after autologous stem cell transplantation (brentuximab vedotin exposure was variable). A note on this clone: Its antigen is unknown.

The data were produced by immunoSEQ multiplex PCR, yet TCRdb's version contains in-frame clones alone and is incomplete. The table shows over 6,500 clones, with about 81% occurring only once. The sample in question was peripheral blood mononuclear cells (PBMCs), obtained at baseline. The rearrangement uses TRBV30 and TRBJ2-1; D gene unclear. The receptor was derived from a human donor with classical Hodgkin lymphoma. The CDR3 is CAWNPGWGISYNEQFF. CDR3 sequence (DNA): TGTGCCTGGAATCCAGGATGGGGTATCTCCTACAATGAGCAGTTCTTC.